Listed below are T cell receptor beta chains from one sample, sequenced in a study of blood T cells in healthy people across ages. MiXCR was run by TCRdb on the 5' RACE reads, yielding one entry per CDR3 protein. The sample shows around 1,700,000 distinct CDR3 sequences, 28% of them seen only once. The sample consisted of blood. The receptors were gathered from a woman in her twenties or thirties in good health. CDR3s include the opening cysteine and the closing phenylalanine or tryptophan. A D gene is named only where the DNA matches it firmly. Some rows mark clone size as missing; the rest say once, few, many or name a class of expanded clone.

abundance: .; d_gene: .; v_gene: TRBV20-1; j_gene: TRBJ1-1; CDR3nt: TGCAGTGCTATAGTATCCGGGATGGCTTTCTTT; CDR3aa: CSAIVSGMAFF
abundance: many; d_gene: .; v_gene: TRBV6-5; j_gene: TRBJ2-1; CDR3nt: TGTGCCAGCAGTTCGCCGTACAGGGAATCGGTCAATGAGCAGTTCTTC; CDR3aa: CASSSPYRESVNEQFF
abundance: .; d_gene: TRBD2; v_gene: TRBV4-3; j_gene: TRBJ2-5; CDR3nt: TGCGCCAGCAGCCAAGCCCAGCTAGCGGGAGGGGCAGAGACCCAGTACTTC; CDR3aa: CASSQAQLAGGAETQYF
abundance: .; d_gene: TRBD2; v_gene: TRBV6-2/TRBV6-3; j_gene: TRBJ2-7; CDR3nt: TGTGCCAGCACCCTAGCGGTTGCCTACGAGCAGTACTTC; CDR3aa: CASTLAVAYEQYF
abundance: many; d_gene: .; v_gene: TRBV5-1; j_gene: TRBJ2-5; CDR3nt: TGTGCCAGCAGCTCGGCGGAGACCCAGTACTTC; CDR3aa: CASSSAETQYF
abundance: few; d_gene: .; v_gene: TRBV30; j_gene: TRBJ2-1; CDR3nt: TGTGCCTGGAATGGGGGGAATGAGCAGTTCTTC; CDR3aa: CAWNGGNEQFF
abundance: .; d_gene: .; v_gene: TRBV2; j_gene: TRBJ2-7; CDR3nt: TGTGCCAGCATTCGGGGCCCTGCCAGCGAGCAGTACTTC; CDR3aa: CASIRGPASEQYF
abundance: .; d_gene: .; v_gene: TRBV7-2; j_gene: TRBJ2-6; CDR3nt: TGTGCCAGCAGCTTAGGGGCAGGGGCGAGTGGGGCCAACGTCCTGACTTTC; CDR3aa: CASSLGAGASGANVLTF
abundance: .; d_gene: .; v_gene: TRBV2; j_gene: TRBJ1-1; CDR3nt: TGTGCCACCCTGCCGGCCAGAGGCACTGAAGCTTTCTTT; CDR3aa: CATLPARGTEAFF
abundance: many; d_gene: TRBD1; v_gene: TRBV20-1; j_gene: TRBJ1-1; CDR3nt: TGCAGCGCGAGGGGACAGATGAACACTGAAGCTTTCTTT; CDR3aa: CSARGQMNTEAFF
abundance: few; d_gene: .; v_gene: TRBV12-5; j_gene: TRBJ2-6; CDR3nt: TGTGCTAGTGGTTTGGGGGTTTCCTCTGGGGCCAACGTCCTGACTTTC; CDR3aa: CASGLGVSSGANVLTF
abundance: .; d_gene: .; v_gene: TRBV9; j_gene: TRBJ2-3; CDR3nt: TGTGCCAGCAGCGGGACCGTACATACGCAGTATTTT; CDR3aa: CASSGTVHTQYF
abundance: .; d_gene: .; v_gene: TRBV20-1; j_gene: TRBJ2-7; CDR3nt: TGCAGTGCTAGAGCCGGACAGCTAAGCGACGAGCAGTACTTC; CDR3aa: CSARAGQLSDEQYF
abundance: many; d_gene: .; v_gene: TRBV7-2; j_gene: TRBJ1-1; CDR3nt: TGTGCCAGCAGCTTTACTACTGGGAACACTGAAGCTTTCTTT; CDR3aa: CASSFTTGNTEAFF